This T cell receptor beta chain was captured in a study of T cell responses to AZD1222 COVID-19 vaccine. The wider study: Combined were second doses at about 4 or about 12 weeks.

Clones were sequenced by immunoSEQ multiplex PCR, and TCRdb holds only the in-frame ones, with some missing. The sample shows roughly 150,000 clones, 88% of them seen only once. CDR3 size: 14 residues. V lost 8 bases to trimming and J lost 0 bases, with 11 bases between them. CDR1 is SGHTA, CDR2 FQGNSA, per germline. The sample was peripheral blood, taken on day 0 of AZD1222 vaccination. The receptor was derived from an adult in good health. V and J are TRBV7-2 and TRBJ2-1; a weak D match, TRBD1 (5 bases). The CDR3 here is CASGAVSSYNEQFF. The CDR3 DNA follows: TGTGCCAGCGGGGCGGTGAGCTCCTACAATGAGCAGTTCTTC.